The TCR beta chain under discussion was sequenced for a study of blood T cells in healthy people across ages. The CDR3 is made up of 20 amino acids. V was clipped by 2 bases and J by 0 bases, with 25 bases between them. Per germline, CDR1 SGHTA and CDR2 FQGNSA. PCR was performed a second time for 7 to 11 cycles using a sample-barcoded 5' primer and a J-beta primer mix. TCRdb redid the calling of the 5' RACE reads with MiXCR, one entry per CDR3 protein. The repertoire holds about 810,000 distinct CDR3 sequences, with about 36% as singletons. This clonotype was obtained from a man between 18 and 35 years old in good health. Sequences were obtained from blood. The V call is TRBV7-2, the J call TRBJ2-5, with D tentatively TRBD2 (6 bases). CDR3 DNA sequence: TGTGCCAGCAGCTTACATGTCGACTACGGGGTAGCGGCGTACCAAGAGACCCAGTACTTC. Amino acids: CASSLHVDYGVAAYQETQYF.